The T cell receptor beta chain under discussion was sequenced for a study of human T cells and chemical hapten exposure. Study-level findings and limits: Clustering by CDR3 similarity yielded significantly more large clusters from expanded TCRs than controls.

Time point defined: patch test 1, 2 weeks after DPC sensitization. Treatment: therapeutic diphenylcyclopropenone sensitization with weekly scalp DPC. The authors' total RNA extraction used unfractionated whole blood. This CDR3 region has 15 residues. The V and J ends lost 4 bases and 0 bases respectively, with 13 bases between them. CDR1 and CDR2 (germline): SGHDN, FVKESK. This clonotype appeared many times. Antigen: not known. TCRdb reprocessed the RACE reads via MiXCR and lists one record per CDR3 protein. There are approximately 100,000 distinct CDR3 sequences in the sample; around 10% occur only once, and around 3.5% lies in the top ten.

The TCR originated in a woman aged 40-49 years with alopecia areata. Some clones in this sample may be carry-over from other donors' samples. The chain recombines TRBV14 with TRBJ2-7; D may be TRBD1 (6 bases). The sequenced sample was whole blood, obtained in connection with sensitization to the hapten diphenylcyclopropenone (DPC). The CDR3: CASSRLTGSSYEQYF. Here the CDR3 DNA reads TGTGCCAGCAGCCGCCTAACAGGGAGCTCCTACGAGCAGTACTTC.